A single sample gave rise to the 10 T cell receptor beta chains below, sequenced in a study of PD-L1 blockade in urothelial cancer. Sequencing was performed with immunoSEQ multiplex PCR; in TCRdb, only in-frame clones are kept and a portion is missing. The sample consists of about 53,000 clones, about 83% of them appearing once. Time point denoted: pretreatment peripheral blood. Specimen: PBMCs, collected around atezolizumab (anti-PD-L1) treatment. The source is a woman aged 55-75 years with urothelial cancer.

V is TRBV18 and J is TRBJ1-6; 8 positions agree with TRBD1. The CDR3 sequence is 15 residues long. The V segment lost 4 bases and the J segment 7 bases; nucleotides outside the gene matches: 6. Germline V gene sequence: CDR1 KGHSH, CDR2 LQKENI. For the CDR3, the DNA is TGTGCCAGCTCACAGTTGGACAGGGAAAATTCACCCCTCCACTTT. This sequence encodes CASSQLDRENSPLHF. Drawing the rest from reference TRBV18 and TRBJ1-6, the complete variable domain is NAGVMQNPRHLVRRRGQEARLRCSPMKGHSHVYWYRQLPEEGLKFMVYLQKENIIDESGMPKERFSAEFPKEGPSILRIQQVVRGDSAAYFCASSQLDRENSPLHFGNGTRLTVT.

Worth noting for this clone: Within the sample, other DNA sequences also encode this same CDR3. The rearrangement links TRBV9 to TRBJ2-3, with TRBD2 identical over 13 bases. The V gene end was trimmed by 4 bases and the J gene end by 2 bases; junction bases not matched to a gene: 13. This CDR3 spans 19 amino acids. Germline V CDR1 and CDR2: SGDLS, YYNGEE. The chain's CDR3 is CASSPRLAGGGPPTDTQYF. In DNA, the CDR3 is TGTGCCAGCAGCCCTAGACTAGCGGGAGGAGGGCCCCCCACAGATACGCAGTATTTT.

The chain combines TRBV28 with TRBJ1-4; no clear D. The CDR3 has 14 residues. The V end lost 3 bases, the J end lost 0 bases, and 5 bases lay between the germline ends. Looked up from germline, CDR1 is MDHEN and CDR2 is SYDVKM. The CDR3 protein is CASSFEATNEKLFF. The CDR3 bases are TGTGCCAGCAGTTTTGAGGCAACTAATGAAAAACTGTTTTTT. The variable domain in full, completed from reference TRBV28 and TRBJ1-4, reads DVKVTQSSRYLVKRTGEKVFLECVQDMDHENMFWYRQDPGLGLRLIYFSYDVKMKEKGDIPEGYSVSREKKERFSLILESASTNQTSMYLCASSFEATNEKLFFGSGTQLSVL.

The CDR3 nucleotides are TGTGCCAGCAGCCGACGTCGGGGGGGAAGTGAGACCCAGTACTTC. Its translation: CASSRRRGGSETQYF. The chain uses TRBV28 and TRBJ2-5; 8 bases agree with TRBD2. V was pared by 6 bases and J by 5 bases, with 11 bases of the junction left unmatched. This CDR3 region has 15 residues. CDR1 MDHEN and CDR2 SYDVKM come from the germline V gene.

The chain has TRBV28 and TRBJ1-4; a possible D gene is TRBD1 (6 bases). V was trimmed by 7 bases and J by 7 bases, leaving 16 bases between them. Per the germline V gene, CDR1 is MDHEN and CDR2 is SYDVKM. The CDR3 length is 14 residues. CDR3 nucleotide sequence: TGTGCCAGCAATCCCGGGGGGGGCGGTGAAAAACTGTTTTTT. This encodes CASNPGGGGEKLFF.

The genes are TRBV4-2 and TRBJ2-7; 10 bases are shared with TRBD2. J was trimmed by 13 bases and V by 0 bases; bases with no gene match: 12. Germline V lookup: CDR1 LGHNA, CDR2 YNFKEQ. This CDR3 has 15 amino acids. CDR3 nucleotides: TGTGCCAGCAGCCAAGATCAGCTAGCGGGGGCCCACCTTTACTTC. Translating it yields CASSQDQLAGAHLYF.

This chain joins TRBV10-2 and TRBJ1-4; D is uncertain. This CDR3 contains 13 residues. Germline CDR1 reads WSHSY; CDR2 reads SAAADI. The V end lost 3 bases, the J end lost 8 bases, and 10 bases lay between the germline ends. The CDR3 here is CASSDNEREKLFF. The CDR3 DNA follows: TGCGCCAGCAGTGACAACGAACGGGAAAAACTGTTTTTT.

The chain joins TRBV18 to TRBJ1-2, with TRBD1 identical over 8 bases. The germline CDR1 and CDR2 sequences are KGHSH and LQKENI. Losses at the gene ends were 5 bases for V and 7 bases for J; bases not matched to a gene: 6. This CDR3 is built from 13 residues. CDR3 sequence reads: CASSGQGSTGYTF. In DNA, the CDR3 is TGTGCCAGCTCAGGACAGGGATCGACTGGCTACACCTTC.

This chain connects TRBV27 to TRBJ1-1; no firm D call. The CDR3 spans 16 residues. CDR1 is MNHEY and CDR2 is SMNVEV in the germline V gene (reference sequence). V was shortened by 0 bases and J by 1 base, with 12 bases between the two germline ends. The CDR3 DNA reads TGTGCCAGCAGTTTATCGAGGAATTGGAGGAACACTGAAGCTTTCTTT. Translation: CASSLSRNWRNTEAFF.

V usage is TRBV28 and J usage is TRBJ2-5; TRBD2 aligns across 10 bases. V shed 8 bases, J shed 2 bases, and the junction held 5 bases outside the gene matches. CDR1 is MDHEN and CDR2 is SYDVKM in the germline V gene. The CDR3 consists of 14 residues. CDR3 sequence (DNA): TGTGCCAGCCTAGCGGGAGACATTCAAGAGACCCAGTACTTC. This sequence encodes CASLAGDIQETQYF.